The TCR beta chain under discussion was sequenced for a study of PD-1 blockade in classical Hodgkin lymphoma. On the study more broadly: Patients had nivolumab dosed at 3 mg/kg, delivered intravenously every 2 weeks.

Some clones are missing from TCRdb's copy, which holds only in-frame ones; the method was immunoSEQ multiplex PCR. This sample has 55,000 to 80,000 clones, with approximately 88% found just once. Deletions cut 7 bases from V and 4 bases from J, with 13 bases between. CDR3 size: 13 residues. Per the germline V gene, CDR1 is ENHRY and CDR2 is SYGVKD. Every patient relapsed after autologous stem cell transplantation, and brentuximab vedotin exposure varied. The specimen was peripheral blood mononuclear cells (PBMCs), collected at baseline. The chain employs TRBV10-3 and TRBJ1-1; D remains unclear. The TCR comes from a human donor with classical Hodgkin lymphoma. CDR3 nucleotides: TGTGCCATCACCACGTCTTGGGGCACTGAAGCTTTCTTT. Translation: CAITTSWGTEAFF.